The rows below give T cell receptor beta chains drawn from one sample of a study of blood T cell repertoires in COVID-19. This table comes from immunoSEQ multiplex PCR, and its TCRdb copy is limited to in-frame clones, with some not included. Of 110,000 or so clones in the sample, around 85% are singletons; the top ten hold 5% to 6%. Sequencing was done on a sample of peripheral blood. The receptors were gathered from a woman aged 55-70 years with COVID-19, enrolled during active disease. Each CDR3 is given with its conserved first and last residue. A D gene is named only where the DNA matches it firmly. A row's size may be missing; if present it is once, few, many or a size class.

v_gene	abundance	d_gene	j_gene	CDR3nt	CDR3aa
TRBV11-1	once	TRBD1	TRBJ1-4	TGTGCCAGCACCCCGGGACAGGGGGCAACTAATGAAAAACTGTTTTTT	CASTPGQGATNEKLFF
TRBV7-2	.	TRBD2	TRBJ2-1	TGTGCCAGCAGCTTGTACGGGGGGGAATTAAACAATGAGCAGTTCTTC	CASSLYGGELNNEQFF
TRBV6-5	.	TRBD1	TRBJ1-3	TGTGCCAGCAGGGACAGGGGACGATCTGGAAACACCATATATTTT	CASRDRGRSGNTIYF
TRBV5-4	.	.	TRBJ1-6	TGTGCCAGCAGCTTCCAGGGATCCCTCCACTTT	CASSFQGSLHF
TRBV4-3	once	.	TRBJ1-1	TGCGCCAGCAGCCAAGTCCAGGGGATCGGTGAAGCTTTCTTT	CASSQVQGIGEAFF
TRBV4-3	once	.	TRBJ2-1	TGCGCCAGCAGCCCCCGGGAATGGGATGAGCAGTTCTTC	CASSPREWDEQFF
TRBV9	.	TRBD1	TRBJ1-6	TGTGCCAGCAGCCAGACGGGACAGGAGAATTCACCCCTCCACTTT	CASSQTGQENSPLHF
TRBV25-1	.	.	TRBJ2-5	TGTGCCAGCAGTGAATGGGGGCTGGTGGAGACCCAGTACTTC	CASSEWGLVETQYF
TRBV7-8	.	.	TRBJ1-1	TGTGCCAGCAGCCAATTCCGGGGCCGGGAGTACACTGAAGCTTTCTTT	CASSQFRGREYTEAFF
TRBV6-5	.	.	TRBJ1-2	TGTGCCAGCAGCCCCAGTCTCGGCTACACCTTC	CASSPSLGYTF
TRBV11-2	.	TRBD2	TRBJ2-2	TGTGCCAGCAGCTCACTAGCGGGGGGTCGCACCGGGGAGCTGTTTTTT	CASSSLAGGRTGELFF
TRBV2	.	TRBD1	TRBJ2-1	TGTGCCAGCAGAGAGACAGGGCTGTTAGACAATGAGCAGTTCTTC	CASRETGLLDNEQFF
TRBV4-1	few	TRBD1	TRBJ2-7	TGCGCCAGCAGCCCTACCGGACAGGGCATCAGTGTCGAGCAGTACTTC	CASSPTGQGISVEQYF
TRBV20-1	.	TRBD1	TRBJ2-3	TGCAGTGCTAGTTTGCAGGGGGATAGAGATACGCAGTATTTT	CSASLQGDRDTQYF
TRBV18	.	TRBD1	TRBJ1-5	TGTGCCAGCTCATACGACAGGGTTCTTGGTCAGCCCCAGCATTTT	CASSYDRVLGQPQHF